This record concerns one T cell receptor beta chain sequence. Antigen: not known. Looked up from germline, CDR1 is MGHDK and CDR2 is SYGVNS. The CDR3 has 15 amino acids. V lost 5 bases to trimming and J lost 1 base; unmatched junction nucleotides: 5. The source material, RNA transcripts, was used to amplify TCR beta CDR3 regions. With the HTBI primer set, the TCR CDR3 went through a first round of RT-PCR. TCRdb re-analysed the multiplex PCR reads in MiXCR, keeping a single row per CDR3 protein. The sample carries about 270,000 distinct CDR3 sequences, approximately 21% recorded once. These data belong to a study of T cells in Graves' hyperthyroidism and ophthalmopathy. Overall study: Sampling of peripheral blood happened at initial diagnosis, prior to any treatment.

Study-wide findings and caveats: Peripheral blood also featured most of the thyroid clonotypes expanded above 0.001.

A patient was excluded if there was uncontrolled infection, other autoimmune disease, pregnancy or lactation. Roughly 9.1 ml of fresh peripheral blood supplied the PBMCs. The chain links TRBV25-1 to TRBJ1-5, with TRBD1 identical over 7 bases. This clonotype was obtained from a man between 25 and 39 years old with Graves' ophthalmopathy. The material sequenced was blood. The CDR3 here is CASSSAQGSNQPQHF. CDR3 in DNA: TGTGCCAGCAGTAGTGCACAGGGGAGCAATCAGCCCCAGCATTTT.